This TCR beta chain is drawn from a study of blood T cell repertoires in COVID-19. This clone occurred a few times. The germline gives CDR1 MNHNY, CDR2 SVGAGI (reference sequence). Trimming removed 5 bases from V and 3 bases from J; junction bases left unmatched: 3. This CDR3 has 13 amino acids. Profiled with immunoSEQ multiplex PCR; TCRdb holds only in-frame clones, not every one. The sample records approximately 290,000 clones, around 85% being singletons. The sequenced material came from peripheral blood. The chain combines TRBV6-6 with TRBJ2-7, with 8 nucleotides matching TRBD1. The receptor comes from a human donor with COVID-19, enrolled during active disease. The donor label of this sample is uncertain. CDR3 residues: CASSVGQDYEQYF. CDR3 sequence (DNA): TGTGCCAGCAGTGTGGGACAGGACTACGAGCAGTACTTC.